These 17 T cell receptor beta chains share one sample of origin, sequenced in a study of metastatic and nonmetastatic thyroid tumors. TCRdb re-called clones from the PCR reads using MiXCR. The sample records just under 8,000 clones, roughly 25% being singletons. Thyroid surgery was performed in patients who had received no treatment beforehand. The sequenced sample was adjacent normal tissue. These receptors all stem from a female donor with papillary thyroid cancer or a benign thyroid nodule (not recorded which). Some clones in this sample may be carry-over from other donors' samples.

The J gene is TRBJ2-3, the V gene TRBV3-1; 7 nucleotides match TRBD2. Trimming cost V 4 bases and J 11 bases; bases outside gene matches: 6. This CDR3 is 12 amino acids long. Germline V gene lookup returns CDR1 LGHDT and CDR2 YNNKEL (reference sequence). Written as DNA, the CDR3 is TGTGCCAGCAGCCTGCAGCGGGGACTGCAGTATTTT. It codes for CASSLQRGLQYF.

This clone is medium-sized by share. The chain employs TRBV6-1 and TRBJ2-7; TRBD1 might be the D (6 bases). CDR1 is MNHNS, CDR2 SASEGT, per germline. There are 12 residues in the CDR3. V dropped 7 bases and J dropped 5 bases, with 12 bases sitting between them. CDR3 nucleotide sequence: TGTGCCAGCAAAACAGGGTACAACGAGCAGTACTTC. Its protein product is CASKTGYNEQYF.

Turning to this clone: A read error may account for a junction end that differs from germline. V gene TRBV10-2 combines with J gene TRBJ2-1; 7 nucleotides line up with TRBD1. The germline gives CDR1 WSHSY, CDR2 SAAADI. CDR3 length equals 16 residues. CDR3 loop: CANSESGQSTYNDQIF. The CDR3 DNA is TGCGCCAACAGTGAGTCGGGACAGAGTACCTACAATGACCAGATCTTC.

This clone was observed a few times. J is TRBJ1-2 and V is TRBV24-1; TRBD1 aligns across 7 bases. Germline CDR1 and CDR2: KGHDR and SFDVKD. V shed 4 bases, J shed 8 bases, and the junction held 9 bases outside the gene matches. This CDR3 is built from 14 residues. DNA of the CDR3: TGTGCCACCAGTGACCCAGGGACAGCCAAAGGCTACACCTTC. Translated, it gives CATSDPGTAKGYTF.

This clone is termed medium-sized (0.01 to 0.1%). The V gene is TRBV2, the J gene TRBJ2-7; 7 bases match TRBD2. In germline, CDR1 is SNHLY, CDR2 FYNNEI. Unmatched junction bases numbered 4, after V lost 6 bases and J lost 5 bases. This CDR3 has 12 residues. The DNA for the CDR3 is TGTGCCAGCAGCCAGGCGGGGGACGAGCAGTACTTC. Its protein is CASSQAGDEQYF. Using reference TRBV2 and TRBJ2-7 for the parts outside the CDR3, the full variable domain is EPEVTQTPSHQVTQMGQEVILRCVPISNHLYFYWYRQILGQKVEFLVSFYNNEISEKSEIFDDQFSVERPDGSNFTLKIRSTKLEDSAMYFCASSQAGDEQYFGPGTRLTVT.

By sample share, this clone is medium-sized (0.01 to 0.1%). The CDR3, as DNA: TGTGCCAGCAGCCAAGGTGAGGGGCGAAATCAGCCCCAGCATTTT. Translation gives CASSQGEGRNQPQHF. The chain combines TRBV3-1 with TRBJ1-5, with D possibly matching TRBD1 (5 bases). CDR1 and CDR2 from the germline V gene are LGHDT and YNNKEL (reference sequence). The CDR3 loop spans 15 amino acids. V was pared by 1 base and J by 4 bases, with 11 bases between.

Many counts were recorded for this clone. The rearrangement links TRBV11-2 to TRBJ2-7, with 12 bases identical to TRBD2. The V gene end was trimmed by 0 bases and the J gene end by 7 bases; junction bases not matched to a gene: 4. CDR1 and CDR2 from the germline V gene are SGHAT and FQNNGV. The length of the CDR3 is 15 residues. The CDR3: CASSLDPSGRGEQYF. The CDR3, as DNA: TGTGCCAGCAGCTTAGATCCTAGCGGGAGGGGGGAGCAGTACTTC.

This clone was counted many times. The rearrangement uses TRBV5-1 and TRBJ2-1, with D uncertain. Germline assignment: CDR1 SGHRS and CDR2 YFSETQ. V shed 4 bases and J shed 10 bases, with 9 bases lying between them. The CDR3 has 11 amino acids. The CDR3 protein is CASSLGPEQFF. CDR3 nucleotides: TGCGCCAGCAGCCTAGGACCAGAGCAGTTCTTC.

The chain is built from TRBV28 and TRBJ1-3; the D is unclear. The V gene lost 4 bases and the J gene lost 0 bases, with 13 bases spanning the gap. Germline CDR1 MDHEN, CDR2 SYDVKM. The CDR3 length is 16 residues. The CDR3 is CASSSYDLSSGNTIYF. The CDR3 DNA reads TGTGCCAGCAGTTCCTATGACCTGAGCTCTGGAAACACCATATATTTT.

V usage is TRBV5-1 and J usage is TRBJ2-7, with D perhaps matching TRBD1 (7 bases). Trimming stripped 7 bases from V and 1 base from J, with 12 bases between. The germline CDR1 and CDR2 sequences are SGHRS and YFSETQ. CDR3 size: 13 residues. The CDR3 coding sequence is TGCGCCAGCCTGTCAGGGGGGTCCTACGAGCAGTACTTC. Residues: CASLSGGSYEQYF.

The chain employs TRBV11-2 and TRBJ2-7, with 8 bases aligning to TRBD2. Germline V CDR1 and CDR2: SGHAT, FQNNGV. J lost 2 bases, V lost 5 bases, and 5 bases had no gene match. The CDR3 is made up of 14 amino acids. The chain's CDR3 is CASSKEGLAYEQYF. The CDR3, as DNA: TGTGCCAGCAGCAAAGAGGGACTAGCCTACGAGCAGTACTTC.

Judged by abundance, this clone is medium-sized (0.01 to 0.1%). The chain combines TRBV4-1 with TRBJ1-5; D remains unclear. The CDR3 is 13 amino acids. Per germline, CDR1 MGHRA and CDR2 YSYEKL. Trimming took 2 bases from V and 3 from J, leaving 5 bases between them. CDR3 nucleotides: TGCGCCAGCAGCCAACAGATCAATCAGCCCCAGCATTTT. It codes for CASSQQINQPQHF.

This clone was counted a few times. A much larger clone differs from this one at a single base, so this may be a read error. The chain recombines TRBV12-3 or TRBV12-4 with TRBJ2-2, with D possibly TRBD1 on 6 matching bases. This CDR3 is 13 amino acids long. The CDR3 reads CASSGTRTVELFF. CDR3 bases: TGTGCCAGCAGTGGGACACGAACCGTGGAGCTGTTTTTT.

In this sample, this clone is medium-sized (0.01 to 0.1%). The gene calls are TRBV7-3 and TRBJ2-3; 8 bases align to TRBD2. CDR3 length: 17 amino acids. Germline CDR1 SGHTA, CDR2 FQGTGA. Germline trimming cut 5 bases from V and 1 base from J; bases unmatched to any gene: 11. The CDR3 region is CASSPEVGSGGTDTQYF. The DNA for the CDR3 is TGTGCCAGCAGCCCCGAGGTGGGTAGCGGGGGCACAGATACGCAGTATTTT.

The chain carries TRBV11-2 and TRBJ2-1; 11 bases are a match to TRBD2. From germline, CDR1 is SGHAT and CDR2 FQNNGV. CDR3 length: 16 residues. The ends lost 4 bases at V and 5 bases at J; junction bases unmatched: 7. CDR3 sequence reads: CASSSKLAGVDNEQFF. DNA for the CDR3: TGTGCCAGCAGCTCCAAACTAGCGGGAGTTGACAATGAGCAGTTCTTC.

The chain carries TRBV4-3 and TRBJ1-5; no clear D gene. From germline, CDR1 is LGHNA and CDR2 YSLEER. The CDR3 covers 13 residues. The ends were cut back, 6 bases at V and 7 bases at J, with 13 bases in the middle. The CDR3 is CASSQRAGQPQHF. The CDR3 bases are TGCGCCAGCAGTCAAAGAGCGGGACAGCCCCAGCATTTT.

This clone was seen many times. This rearrangement joins TRBV2 to TRBJ1-5; TRBD1 matches at 8 bases. The CDR3 length is 16 residues. The germline CDR1 and CDR2 sequences are SNHLY and FYNNEI. V was clipped by 3 bases and J by 2 bases; unmatched bases: 6. In DNA, the CDR3 is TGTGCCAGCAGTGACAGGGGGCGCGCAGGCAATCAGCCCCAGCATTTT. This gives the protein CASSDRGRAGNQPQHF.